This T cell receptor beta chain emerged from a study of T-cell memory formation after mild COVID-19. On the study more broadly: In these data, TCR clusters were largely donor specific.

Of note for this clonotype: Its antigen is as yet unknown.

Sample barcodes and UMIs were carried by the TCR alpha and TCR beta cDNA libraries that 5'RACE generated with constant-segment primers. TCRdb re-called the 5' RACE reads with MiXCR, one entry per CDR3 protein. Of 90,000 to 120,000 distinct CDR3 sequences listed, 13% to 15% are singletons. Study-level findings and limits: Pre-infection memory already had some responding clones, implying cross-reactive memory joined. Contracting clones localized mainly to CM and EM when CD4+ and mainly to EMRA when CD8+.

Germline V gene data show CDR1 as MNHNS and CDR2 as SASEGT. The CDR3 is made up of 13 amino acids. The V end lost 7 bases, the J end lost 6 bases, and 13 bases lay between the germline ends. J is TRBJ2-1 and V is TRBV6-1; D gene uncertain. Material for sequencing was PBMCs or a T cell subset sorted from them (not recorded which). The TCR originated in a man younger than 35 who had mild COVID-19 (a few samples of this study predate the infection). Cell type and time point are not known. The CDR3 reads CASIRAPPNEQFF. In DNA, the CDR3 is TGTGCCAGCATCCGGGCCCCGCCCAATGAGCAGTTCTTC.